Listed here is a single T cell receptor (beta chain). The data originate from a study of shared clonotypes between healthy human individuals. Losses at the gene ends were 0 bases for V and 5 bases for J; bases not matched to a gene: 3. The CDR3 totals 14 residues. Germline assignment: CDR1 ENHRY and CDR2 SYGVKD. Genomic DNA (from each subset) was split evenly across several immunoSEQ plates. TCRdb's table, derived via immunoSEQ multiplex PCR, lists solely in-frame clones and lacks some. The sample holds fewer than 650,000 clones; about 79% are singletons and the top ten take over 10%. The sample was PBMCs. The clonotype was recovered from a woman aged 35 to 49 in good health. Some clones in this sample may be carry-over from other donors' samples. This sequence joins TRBV10-3 and TRBJ2-5; 7 bases agree with TRBD2. The CDR3 here is CAISESGGRETQYF. For the CDR3, the DNA is TGTGCCATCAGTGAGTCGGGAGGGAGGGAGACCCAGTACTTC.